Listed below are T cell receptor beta chains from one sample, sequenced in a study of blood T cell repertoires in COVID-19. Sequencing was performed with immunoSEQ multiplex PCR; in TCRdb, only in-frame clones are kept and a portion is missing. Altogether roughly 210,000 clones are present, around 84% being singletons, with the ten largest covering about 11%. The material sequenced was peripheral blood. The receptors derive from a woman aged 80 or older with COVID-19, enrolled during active disease. The CDR3 runs from the conserved cysteine through the conserved F or W. A D gene is named only where the DNA matches it firmly.

>TRBV7-2|.
CASSPAPTGATGELFF
>TRBV2|TRBD2
CASSELAGGPGGLVQFF
>TRBV2|.
CASSENGQLSTDTQYF
>TRBV7-6|.
CASSLGGNEKLFF
>TRBV6-5|TRBD1
CASSRTGGVVGGYTF
>TRBV6-5|TRBD2
CASERGGVSTGELFF
>TRBV5-1|.
CASSSRGTGANVLTF
>TRBV5-1|TRBD1
CASSLGGQGGYGYTF
>TRBV11-2|.
CASSPQQDSFYGYTF
>TRBV10-3|.
CAISDTVPVSEQFF
>TRBV3-1/TRBV3-2|.
CASSQSAVNTEAFF
>TRBV21-1|.
CASRTDRGSGNTIYF
>TRBV5-4|TRBD2
CASSPARGGDTQYF
>TRBV2|TRBD1
CASSRQGASYTEAFF
>TRBV28|TRBD1
CASSYQGDYGYTF
>TRBV12-3/TRBV12-4|.
CASSLRAQPQHF
>TRBV5-1|TRBD1
CASSLGTQGRGPYEQYF
>TRBV5-1|.
CASANSQETQYF
>TRBV6-6|.
CASSRIYGGREGGTGTSYGYTF
>TRBV3-1/TRBV3-2|TRBD1
CASSPGQGDSYNEQFF
>TRBV15|TRBD2
CATSRGILGLTSTDTQYF
>TRBV15|TRBD1
CATSRGTTGVGEKLFF
>TRBV7-9|TRBD1
CASSGVDRAQETQYF
>TRBV6-1|.
CASSEAGDPWETQYF
>TRBV19|.
CASSIRPTSPYNEQFF
>TRBV6-5|.
CASSYQGTNEKLFF
>TRBV5-6|.
CASTTRIWGVRNEQFF
>TRBV5-6|TRBD1
CASSRDRGNTIYF
>TRBV28|TRBD1
CASSVDRGSSYNSPLHF
>TRBV4-2|.
CASSQARLNTEAFF
>TRBV7-2|.
CASSLSGRGQPQHF
>TRBV2|TRBD1
CASSGNQGGTDTQYF
>TRBV6-1|.
CASSEALGSYNEQFF
>TRBV28|TRBD2
CASSSRLAGGETQYF
>TRBV12-3/TRBV12-4|.
CASSFGGEGYTF
>TRBV30|.
CAWTQSGEQYF
>TRBV14|.
CASGGLGGSPLHF
>TRBV9|.
CASSVVRAAEAFF
>TRBV7-3|.
CASSCYLRLTANNQPQHF
>TRBV5-4|.
CASSEVGNTIYF
>TRBV10-3|.
CAISEWDNSNQPQHF
>TRBV6-6|.
CASSYGGARRPDTQYF
>TRBV11-2|.
CASSWPNSPLHF
>TRBV5-1|.
CASNPGQDNEQFF
>TRBV6-5|.
CASRFAKGGTEAFF
>TRBV13|.
CASSLGAGIRETQYF
>TRBV29-1|.
CSVEGPIIQWVANTEAFF
>TRBV11-3|.
CASSFQGRGQETQYF
>TRBV7-2|.
CASSQGIVPDQPQHF
>TRBV6-5|TRBD1
CASSRQGNTEAFF
>TRBV24-1|.
CATSEQTLSNTGELFF
>TRBV5-4|.
CASSGGGASTDTQYF
>TRBV30|.
CAWSRPQTVSREKLFF
>TRBV7-2|TRBD1
CASATGGSGNTIYF